This T cell receptor beta chain emerged from a study of T cell responses to AZD1222 COVID-19 vaccine. Regarding the study as a whole: As reported, nearly half of all spike-specific TCRs target variant regions that are unmutated. After two AZD1222 doses, spike-specific TCR breadth and depth rose versus day 0. Only after the peak T cell response were repertoires sampled.

The V gene end was trimmed by 0 bases and the J gene end by 1 base; junction bases not matched to a gene: 11. Germline V gives CDR1 SGHNT, CDR2 YYREEE (reference sequence). The CDR3 loop spans 19 amino acids. Second doses that came at about 4 or about 12 weeks were put together. Of note for this clone: Its target is unknown.

Some clones are missing from TCRdb's copy, which holds only in-frame ones; the method was immunoSEQ multiplex PCR. Here the sample spans more than 65,000 clones, 80% to 90% being singletons. The material sequenced was peripheral blood, taken 28 days after the second AZD1222 dose. V usage is TRBV5-4 and J usage is TRBJ2-5; 11 nucleotides line up with TRBD2. This receptor was taken from an adult who received the AZD1222 COVID-19 vaccine. The CDR3 here is CASSLVSPGLAGIQETQYF. DNA of the CDR3: TGTGCCAGCAGCTTGGTTTCCCCCGGACTAGCGGGCATCCAAGAGACCCAGTACTTC. The full variable domain, completed using reference TRBV5-4 and TRBJ2-5, is ETGVTQSPTHLIKTRGQQVTLRCSSQSGHNTVSWYQQALGQGPQFIFQYYREEENGRGNFPPRFSGLQFPNYSSELNVNALELDDSALYLCASSLVSPGLAGIQETQYFGPGTRLLVL.